These T cell receptor beta chains were read from a single sample in a study of low-dose radiotherapy and immunotherapy resistance in tumors. TCRdb reanalysed the reads using MiXCR and keeps one entry per CDR3 protein. Of about 39,000 distinct CDR3 sequences listed, around a third were seen once; the top ten hold roughly 3.7%. The specimen comprised PBMCs, sampled before treatment. These receptors were obtained from a male donor with gallbladder cancer. CDR3s include the opening cysteine and the closing phenylalanine or tryptophan. The D gene is left open where the match is weak. Rows give clone size only sometimes, using once, few, many, or a class for an expanded clone.

J: TRBJ1-3; V: TRBV4-2; D: .; size: many; CDR3: CASSQRGSGNTIYF; DNA: TGTGCCAGCAGCCAAAGGGGGTCAGGAAACACCATATATTTT
J: TRBJ2-5; V: TRBV4-3; D: .; size: .; CDR3: CASSRLHSGTMGETQYF; DNA: TGCGCCAGCAGCCGTCTCCACTCCGGGACGATGGGCGAGACCCAGTACTTC
J: TRBJ1-6; V: TRBV7-9; D: .; size: many; CDR3: CASRDSQTFNSPLHF; DNA: TGTGCCAGCAGGGATTCGCAGACCTTTAATTCACCCCTCCACTTT
J: TRBJ2-2; V: TRBV9; D: .; size: .; CDR3: CASSVGWGGATGELFF; DNA: TGTGCCAGCAGCGTAGGGTGGGGGGGGGCGACCGGGGAGCTGTTTTTT
J: TRBJ2-7; V: TRBV13; D: .; size: medium-sized; CDR3: CASSLTGRGAYEQYF; DNA: TGTGCCAGCAGCTTAACGGGCAGGGGCGCCTACGAGCAGTACTTC
J: TRBJ1-5; V: TRBV7-9; D: .; size: many; CDR3: CASSWWAGEGGRAQPQHF; DNA: TGTGCCAGCAGCTGGTGGGCCGGGGAAGGGGGACGGGCTCAGCCCCAGCATTTT
J: TRBJ1-1; V: TRBV11-2; D: .; size: .; CDR3: CASTVDSGGNTEAFF; DNA: TGTGCCAGCACCGTCGACAGTGGGGGTAACACTGAAGCTTTCTTT
J: TRBJ2-4; V: TRBV9; D: .; size: .; CDR3: CASSVDAKNIQYF; DNA: TGTGCCAGCAGCGTAGATGCCAAAAACATTCAGTACTTC
J: TRBJ2-1; V: TRBV5-8; D: .; size: many; CDR3: CASSTRQNNEQFF; DNA: TGTGCCAGCAGCACCCGGCAGAACAATGAGCAGTTCTTC
J: TRBJ2-3; V: TRBV5-5; D: .; size: many; CDR3: CASSLVPGGGDTQYF; DNA: TGTGCCAGCAGCTTGGTCCCGGGGGGCGGGGATACGCAGTATTTT
J: TRBJ2-1; V: TRBV28; D: .; size: .; CDR3: CASSRGWAEQFF; DNA: TGTGCCAGCAGTCGGGGTTGGGCTGAGCAGTTCTTC
J: TRBJ2-1; V: TRBV6-2/TRBV6-3; D: .; size: many; CDR3: CASRTGASFGSYNEQFF; DNA: TGTGCCAGCAGGACGGGGGCGAGCTTCGGCTCCTACAATGAGCAGTTCTTC
J: TRBJ2-1; V: TRBV7-9; D: TRBD2; size: many; CDR3: CASSLRGSSYNEQFF; DNA: TGTGCCAGCAGCTTACGCGGGAGCTCCTACAATGAGCAGTTCTTC
J: TRBJ2-2; V: TRBV4-1; D: TRBD2; size: many; CDR3: CASSQDTSVPGELFF; DNA: TGCGCCAGCAGCCAAGATACTAGCGTCCCCGGGGAGCTGTTTTTT
J: TRBJ2-2; V: TRBV6-2/TRBV6-3; D: .; size: many; CDR3: CASRRTRPGELFF; DNA: TGTGCCAGCAGGAGGACAAGGCCCGGGGAGCTGTTTTTT
J: TRBJ2-2; V: TRBV12-3/TRBV12-4; D: .; size: many; CDR3: CASSLDAGELFF; DNA: TGTGCCAGCAGTTTAGACGCCGGGGAGCTGTTTTTT
J: TRBJ2-2; V: TRBV10-3; D: .; size: many; CDR3: CAISASREPTGELFF; DNA: TGTGCCATCAGTGCGTCACGGGAGCCCACCGGGGAGCTGTTTTTT
J: TRBJ1-4; V: TRBV19; D: .; size: many; CDR3: CASSTPKGRNEKLFF; DNA: TGTGCCAGTAGTACCCCTAAGGGGAGGAATGAAAAACTGTTTTTT
J: TRBJ2-3; V: TRBV27; D: .; size: many; CDR3: CASSSLPGDTQYF; DNA: TGTGCCAGCAGTTCCCTTCCAGGGGATACGCAGTATTTT
J: TRBJ2-2; V: TRBV28; D: .; size: .; CDR3: CASSSSGRLNTGELFF; DNA: TGTGCCAGCAGCTCTTCAGGACGGTTGAACACCGGGGAGCTGTTTTTT